This record looks at one T cell receptor (beta chain) sequence and its context. No antigen is known for it. This CDR3 has 13 amino acids. The germline CDR1 and CDR2 sequences are DFQATT and SNEGSKA (reference sequence). The ends were cut back, 3 bases at V and 5 bases at J, with 11 bases in the middle. This record comes from a study of blood T cells in healthy people across ages. Study-level results: More naive CD4+ cells and higher diversity marked long-lived donors relative to aged donors.

Primed by a sample-barcoded 5' primer and a J-beta primer mix, a second PCR proceeded for about 6 to 11 cycles. A single record per CDR3 protein comes from TCRdb applying MiXCR to the 5' RACE reads. Of some 1.7 million distinct CDR3 sequences in the sample, approximately 28% were seen once. The TCR was taken from a woman aged 30 to 39 in good health. The sequenced material came from blood. This rearrangement joins TRBV20-1 to TRBJ2-1; D is perhaps TRBD2 (6 bases). CDR3 residues: CSASTGDHNEQFF. CDR3 DNA sequence: TGCAGTGCTAGTACGGGGGATCACAATGAGCAGTTCTTC.